One and the same sample provided the 17 T cell receptor beta chains below, sequenced in a study of blood T cells in healthy people across ages. For the second PCR, which ran for about 6 to 11 cycles, a sample-barcoded 5' primer and a J-beta primer mix were used. From the 5' RACE reads, TCRdb called clonotypes with MiXCR, one entry per CDR3 protein. The sample records 800,000 to 1,300,000 distinct CDR3 sequences, roughly 24% being singletons. This same sample was also taken into another study, of T cells of mothers and their children.

The sample consisted of blood. The origin of the receptors is a girl aged 2-15 years in good health.

This clonotype was seen more than once but under ten times. The chain has TRBV3-1 and TRBJ2-7; 9 bases line up with TRBD2. Germline trimming cut 2 bases from V and 0 bases from J; bases unmatched to any gene: 2. The CDR3 covers 15 residues. The germline CDR1 and CDR2 sequences are LGHDT and YNNKEL (reference sequence). DNA for the CDR3: TGTGCCAGCAGCCAAAAGACTAGCGGCTCCTACGAGCAGTACTTC. Amino acid sequence: CASSQKTSGSYEQYF.

In this sample, this clonotype turned up a few times. Being one base from a much bigger clone, this may be a read error. This chain links TRBV29-1 with TRBJ1-1; D is ambiguous. The CDR3 has 13 residues. Germline V gene data show CDR1 as SQVTM and CDR2 as ANQGSEA. Trimming stripped 0 bases from V and 0 bases from J, with 5 bases between. This chain's CDR3 is CSVEDRLNTEAFF. The CDR3 coding sequence is TGCAGCGTTGAAGACCGGTTGAACACTGAAGCTTTCTTT.

There are a few counts of this clonotype. This chain connects TRBV4-2 to TRBJ2-5; D remains unclear. TRBJ2-1 explains the end of the DNA better; the J call may be wrong. CDR1 and CDR2 from the germline V gene are LGHNA and YNFKEQ. The length of the CDR3 is 12 residues. This chain's CDR3 is CASSQDGREQFF. The CDR3 nucleotides read TGTGCCAGCAGCCAAGATGGACGCGAGCAGTTCTTC.

The CDR3 sequence: CASSPQAGESYNEQFF. The CDR3 nucleotides are TGTGCCAGCAGTCCCCAGGCAGGGGAATCCTACAATGAGCAGTTCTTC. The chain employs TRBV27 and TRBJ2-1; tentative D call: TRBD1 (6 bases). Germline V gene sequence: CDR1 MNHEY, CDR2 SMNVEV (reference sequence). Trimming left V 5 bases short and J 1 base short, with 15 bases between. The length of the CDR3 is 16 residues.

This clonotype occurred a few times. The J gene is TRBJ2-7, the V gene TRBV10-2; no definite D call. The V gene's germline CDR1 is WSHSY and CDR2 SAAADI. This CDR3 contains 14 residues. V lost 0 bases and J lost 5, with 11 bases in between. DNA of the CDR3: TGCGCCAGCAGTGAGTCGCGGCAGCTCCACGAGCAGTACTTC. Amino acids: CASSESRQLHEQYF.

This clonotype was counted between two and nine times. The V gene is TRBV7-2, the J gene TRBJ2-1, with a tentative D call TRBD1 (6 bases). The DNA end favors TRBJ2-5, so the J call may be wrong. The length of the CDR3 is 17 residues. Germline V gene lookup returns CDR1 SGHTA and CDR2 FQGNSA. CDR3 amino acids: CASSQSGAAGAWETQYF. CDR3 DNA sequence: TGTGCCAGCAGCCAATCAGGGGCGGCGGGCGCCTGGGAGACCCAGTACTTC.

This chain connects TRBV9 to TRBJ1-6; D is possibly TRBD1 (6 bases). V was pared by 3 bases and J by 0 bases, with 16 bases between. The CDR3 extends over 18 amino acids. In germline, CDR1 is SGDLS, CDR2 YYNGEE. CDR3 protein: CASSGGQGLISYNSPLHF. CDR3 DNA sequence: TGTGCCAGCAGCGGGGGGCAGGGGTTAATCTCCTATAATTCACCCCTCCACTTT.

This clonotype appeared many times. V and J are TRBV7-3 and TRBJ2-3; 10 bases line up with TRBD2. The CDR3 has 15 residues. V lost 4 bases, J lost 3 bases, and 4 bases stayed unmatched. Germline V gives CDR1 SGHTA, CDR2 FQGTGA. For the CDR3, the DNA is TGTGCCAGCAGCTCAACTAGCGGGAATACAGATACGCAGTATTTT. Encoded protein: CASSSTSGNTDTQYF. Together with reference TRBV7-3 and TRBJ2-3, the CDR3 gives the full variable domain: GAGVSQTPSNKVTEKGKYVELRCDPISGHTALYWYRQSLGQGPEFLIYFQGTGAADDSGLPNDRFFAVRPEGSVSTLKIQRTERGDSAVYLCASSSTSGNTDTQYFGPGTRLTVL.

V is TRBV15 and J is TRBJ2-5; D not certain. Germline V gene sequence: CDR1 LNHNV, CDR2 YYDKDF (reference sequence). CDR3 length: 12 amino acids. V lost 5 bases and J 6 bases, leaving 10 bases between the germline ends. The CDR3 DNA follows: TGTGCCACCAGCTTCTGGATGCAGACCCAGTACTTC. Protein product: CATSFWMQTQYF.

The CDR3 bases are TGCGCCAGCAGCGCCGTAGCGGGACTTTCGAATGAGCAGTTCTTC. Amino acid sequence: CASSAVAGLSNEQFF. The chain has TRBV5-1 and TRBJ2-1, with TRBD2 identical over 8 bases. CDR3 size: 15 residues. CDR1 SGHRS and CDR2 YFSETQ come from the germline V gene. V dropped 4 bases and J dropped 7; count of bases not matched to a gene: 10.

CDR3 amino acids: CASSEAYGIGGDTQYF. In DNA, the CDR3 is TGTGCCAGCAGTGAAGCCTACGGAATTGGGGGAGATACGCAGTATTTT. The V and J genes are TRBV6-1 and TRBJ2-3, with D perhaps given as TRBD1 or TRBD2 (5 bases each). The CDR3 sequence is 16 residues long. V lost 0 bases and J lost 5, with 15 bases in between. Germline assignment: CDR1 MNHNS and CDR2 SASEGT.

V and J are TRBV10-3 and TRBJ2-1, with D uncertain. Germline CDR1 is ENHRY and CDR2 is SYGVKD. This CDR3 has 14 amino acids. V lost 2 bases and J lost 5, with 10 bases in between. The CDR3 DNA reads TGTGCCATCAGTGAGCCAAGAGCCGACAATGAGCAGTTCTTC. It translates to CAISEPRADNEQFF.

The chain employs TRBV12-3 or TRBV12-4 and TRBJ2-3, with 8 bases aligning to TRBD2. V trimming: 5 bases; J trimming: 3 bases; junction bases outside the gene matches: 13. The CDR3 runs to 17 residues. In nucleotides, the CDR3 is TGTGCCAGCAGTCCAGACGGACTAGCTAGAACAACAGATACGCAGTATTTT. It specifies CASSPDGLARTTDTQYF.

Here the CDR3 DNA reads TGCGCCAGCAGCCAAGATCGGACCTCTCCAGGGTTGAACACTGAAGCTTTCTTT. Its protein product is CASSQDRTSPGLNTEAFF. This chain links TRBV4-3 with TRBJ1-1, with D perhaps matching TRBD1 (5 bases). This CDR3 has 18 residues. Trimming removed 0 bases at V and 0 bases at J, with 17 bases between. Germline V gene data show CDR1 as LGHNA and CDR2 as YSLEER.

The chain is built from TRBV4-1 and TRBJ2-3, with 11 bases fitting TRBD2. CDR1 is MGHRA and CDR2 is YSYEKL in the germline V gene. V was clipped by 5 bases and J by 5 bases; unmatched bases: 6. The CDR3 is made up of 15 amino acids. As DNA, the CDR3 is TGCGCCAGCAGCACACTAGCGGGAGTCGGAGATACGCAGTATTTT. Its protein product is CASSTLAGVGDTQYF.

This clonotype occurred a few times. This chain joins TRBV6-1 and TRBJ2-3, with a tentative D call TRBD2 (5 bases). V shed 7 bases and J shed 0 bases, with 17 bases lying between them. CDR1 is MNHNS and CDR2 is SASEGT in the germline V gene. The CDR3 has 16 residues. The CDR3 DNA is TGTGCCAGCAACCCGCCCAGCGGAGCTAGCACAGATACGCAGTATTTT. Residues: CASNPPSGASTDTQYF.

The J gene is TRBJ2-5, the V gene TRBV29-1; no reliable D call. The last part of the DNA fits TRBJ2-7 better; the J call may be wrong. Germline V gives CDR1 SQVTM, CDR2 ANQGSEA. This CDR3 region has 11 residues. CDR3 in DNA: TGCAGCGTTGTCTCCGGTCACGAGCAGTACTTC. As protein: CSVVSGHEQYF.